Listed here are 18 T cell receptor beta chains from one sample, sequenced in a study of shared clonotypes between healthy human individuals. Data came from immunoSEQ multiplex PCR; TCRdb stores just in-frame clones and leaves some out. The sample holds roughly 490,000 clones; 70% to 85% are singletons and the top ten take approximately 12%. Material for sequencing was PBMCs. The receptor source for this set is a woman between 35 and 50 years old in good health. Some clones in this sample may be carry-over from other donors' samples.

The CDR3 sequence is CASSLLAVELFF. CDR3 DNA: TGTGCCAGCAGCCTACTAGCGGTCGAGCTGTTTTTT. The chain is built from TRBV7-2 and TRBJ2-2, with 8 nucleotides matching TRBD2. Germline-derived CDR1 and CDR2 are SGHTA and FQGNSA. Unmatched junction bases numbered 4, after V lost 5 bases and J lost 11 bases. The length of the CDR3 is 12 residues.

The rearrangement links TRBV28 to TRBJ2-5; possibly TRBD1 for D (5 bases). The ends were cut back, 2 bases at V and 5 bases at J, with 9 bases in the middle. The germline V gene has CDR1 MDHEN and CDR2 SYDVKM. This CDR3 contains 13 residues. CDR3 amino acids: CASSLLGRETQYF. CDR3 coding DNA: TGTGCCAGCAGTTTACTGGGGCGGGAGACCCAGTACTTC.

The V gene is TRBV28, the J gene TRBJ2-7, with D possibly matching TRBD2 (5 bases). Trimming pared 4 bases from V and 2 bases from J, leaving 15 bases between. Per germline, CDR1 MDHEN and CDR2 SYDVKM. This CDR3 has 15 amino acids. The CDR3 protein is CASSSEQRFPYEQYF. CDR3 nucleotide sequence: TGTGCCAGCAGTTCCGAGCAGCGGTTCCCCTACGAGCAGTACTTC.

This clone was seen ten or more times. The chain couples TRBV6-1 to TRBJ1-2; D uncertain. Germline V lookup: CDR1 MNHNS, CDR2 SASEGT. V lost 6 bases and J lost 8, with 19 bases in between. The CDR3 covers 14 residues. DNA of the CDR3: TGTGCCAGCAGCCTGAGGACCGCAGAAACGGGCTACACCTTC. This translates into CASSLRTAETGYTF.

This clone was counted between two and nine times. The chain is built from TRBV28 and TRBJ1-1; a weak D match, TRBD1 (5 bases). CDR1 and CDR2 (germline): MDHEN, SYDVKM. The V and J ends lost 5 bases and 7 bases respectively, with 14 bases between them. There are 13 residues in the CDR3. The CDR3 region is CASSPTDRLEAFF. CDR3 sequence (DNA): TGTGCCAGCAGTCCTACCGACAGACTTGAAGCTTTCTTT.

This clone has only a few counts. This chain's CDR3 is CASSLTGGITEAFF. The CDR3 DNA follows: TGTGCCAGTAGTTTAACAGGGGGCATCACTGAAGCTTTCTTT. The chain couples TRBV19 to TRBJ1-1; the match to TRBD1 covers 9 bases. The germline CDR1 and CDR2 sequences are LNHDA and SQIVND (reference sequence). This CDR3 has 14 residues. V lost 5 bases and J lost 4; bases outside the gene matches: 5.

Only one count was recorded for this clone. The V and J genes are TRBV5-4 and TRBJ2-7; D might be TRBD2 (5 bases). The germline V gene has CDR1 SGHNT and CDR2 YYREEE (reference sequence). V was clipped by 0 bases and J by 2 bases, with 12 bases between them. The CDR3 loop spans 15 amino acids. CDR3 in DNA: TGTGCCAGCAGCTTGGATTTGGGGAGCCCCTACGAGCAGTACTTC. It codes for CASSLDLGSPYEQYF.

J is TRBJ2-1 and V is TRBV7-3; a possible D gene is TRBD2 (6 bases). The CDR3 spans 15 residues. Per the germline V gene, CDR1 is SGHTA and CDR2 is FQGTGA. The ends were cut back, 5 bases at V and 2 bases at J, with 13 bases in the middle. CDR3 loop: CASSPRLVTYNEQFF. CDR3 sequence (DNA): TGTGCCAGCAGCCCTAGACTAGTAACCTACAATGAGCAGTTCTTC.

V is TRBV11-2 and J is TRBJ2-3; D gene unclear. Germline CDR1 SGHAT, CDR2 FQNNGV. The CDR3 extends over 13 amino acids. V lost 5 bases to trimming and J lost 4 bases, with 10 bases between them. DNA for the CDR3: TGTGCCAGCAGCGGATGGGGTGCAGATACGCAGTATTTT. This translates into CASSGWGADTQYF.

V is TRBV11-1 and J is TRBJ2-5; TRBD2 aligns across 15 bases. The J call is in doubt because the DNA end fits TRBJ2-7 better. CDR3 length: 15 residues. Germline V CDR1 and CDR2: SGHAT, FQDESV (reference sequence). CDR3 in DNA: TGTGCCAGCAGCTGGACTAGCGGGAGGGCCTACGAGCAGTACTTC. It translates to CASSWTSGRAYEQYF.

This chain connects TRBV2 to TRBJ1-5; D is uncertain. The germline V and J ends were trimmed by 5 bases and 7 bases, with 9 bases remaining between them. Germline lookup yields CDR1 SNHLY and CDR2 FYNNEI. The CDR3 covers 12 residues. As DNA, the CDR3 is TGTGCCAGCAGTCTATATGGGCAGCCCCAGCATTTT. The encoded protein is CASSLYGQPQHF.

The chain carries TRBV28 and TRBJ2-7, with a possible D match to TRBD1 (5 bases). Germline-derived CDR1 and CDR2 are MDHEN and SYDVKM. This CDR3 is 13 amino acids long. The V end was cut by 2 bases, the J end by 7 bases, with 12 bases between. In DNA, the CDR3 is TGTGCCAGCAGTTTACCGGACACTCGAGAGCAGTACTTC. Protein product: CASSLPDTREQYF.

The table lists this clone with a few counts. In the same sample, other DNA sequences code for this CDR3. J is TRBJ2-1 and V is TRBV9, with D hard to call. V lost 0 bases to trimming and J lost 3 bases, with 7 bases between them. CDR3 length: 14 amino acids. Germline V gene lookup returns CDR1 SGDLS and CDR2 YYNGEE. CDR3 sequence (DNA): TGTGCCAGCAGCGTAGTCGGAAACTACAATGAGCAGTTCTTC. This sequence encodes CASSVVGNYNEQFF.

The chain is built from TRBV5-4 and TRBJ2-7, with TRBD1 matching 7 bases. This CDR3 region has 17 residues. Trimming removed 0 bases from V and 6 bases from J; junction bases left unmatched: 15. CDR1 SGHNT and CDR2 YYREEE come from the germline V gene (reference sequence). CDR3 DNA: TGTGCCAGCAGCTTGGGGGCGACAGGGTTGGTGCTCTCCGAGCAGTACTTC. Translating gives CASSLGATGLVLSEQYF.

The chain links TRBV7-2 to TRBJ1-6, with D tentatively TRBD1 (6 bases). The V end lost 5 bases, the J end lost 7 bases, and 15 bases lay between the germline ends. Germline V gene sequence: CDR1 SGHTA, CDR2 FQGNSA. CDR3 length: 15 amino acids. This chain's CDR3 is CASSRNTGNNSPLHF. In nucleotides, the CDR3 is TGTGCCAGCAGCCGAAATACAGGGAACAATTCACCCCTCCACTTT.

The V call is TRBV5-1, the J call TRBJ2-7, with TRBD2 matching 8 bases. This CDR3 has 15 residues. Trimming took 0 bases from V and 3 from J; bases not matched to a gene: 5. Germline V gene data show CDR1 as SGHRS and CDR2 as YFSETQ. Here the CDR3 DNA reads TGCGCCAGCAGCTTGGTTAGCGGGAACCACTACGAGCAGTACTTC. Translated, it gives CASSLVSGNHYEQYF.

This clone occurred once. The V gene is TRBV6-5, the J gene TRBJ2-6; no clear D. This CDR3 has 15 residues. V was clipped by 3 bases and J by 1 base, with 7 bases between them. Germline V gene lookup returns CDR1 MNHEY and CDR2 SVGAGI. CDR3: CASSYFGSGANVLTF. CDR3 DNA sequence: TGTGCCAGCAGTTATTTCGGGTCTGGGGCCAACGTCCTGACTTTC.

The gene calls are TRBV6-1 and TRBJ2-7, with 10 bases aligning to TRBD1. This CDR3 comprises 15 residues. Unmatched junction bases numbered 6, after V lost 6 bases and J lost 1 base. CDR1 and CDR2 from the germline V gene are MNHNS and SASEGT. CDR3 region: CASRSGTGASYEQYF. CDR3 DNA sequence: TGTGCCAGCAGGTCCGGGACAGGGGCGTCCTACGAGCAGTACTTC.